Listed below are T cell receptor beta chains from one sample, sequenced in a study of response to subunit inactivated influenza vaccine. TCRdb re-called the RT-PCR reads through MiXCR, storing one row per CDR3 protein. Counted here are approximately 700,000 distinct CDR3 sequences, approximately 14% occurring once; the ten biggest clones make up approximately 10%. The sequencing used PBMCs from blood, collected 11 to 12 days after vaccination. These receptors were obtained from a man aged 50-60 years who received an inactivated influenza vaccine. The CDR3 runs from the conserved cysteine through the conserved F or W. The D gene is left open where the match is weak. Clone size is given for some rows only: seen once, a few or many times, or a class if the clone is expanded.

j_gene	abundance	d_gene	v_gene	CDR3nt	CDR3aa
TRBJ2-1	few	-	TRBV21-1	TGTGCCAGCAGCAAACTAAGGGGGAACAATGAGCAGTTCTTC	CASSKLRGNNEQFF
TRBJ1-4	-	-	TRBV18	TGTGCCAGCTCAAAGGGGGCAACTAATGAAAAACTGTTTTTT	CASSKGATNEKLFF
TRBJ1-6	-	TRBD1	TRBV28	TGTGCCACCCTGACAGGGGCCTATACGTCACCCCTCCACTTT	CATLTGAYTSPLHF
TRBJ2-7	-	-	TRBV2	TGTGCCAGCAGTGGAAACCGGGATTCGCTAGAGCAGTACTTC	CASSGNRDSLEQYF
TRBJ2-7	many	-	TRBV10-3	TGTGCCATCAATACTCAGGGGCAAAATTCCTACGAGCAGTACTTC	CAINTQGQNSYEQYF
TRBJ2-1	few	-	TRBV7-8	TGTGCCAGCAGCTTAGTGAGGGTCGGCTACTACAATGAGCAGTTCTTC	CASSLVRVGYYNEQFF
TRBJ2-7	-	TRBD2	TRBV12-3/TRBV12-4	TGTGCCAGCAGTACCACTAGCGCGTCCTACGAGCAGTACTTC	CASSTTSASYEQYF
TRBJ1-1	-	-	TRBV10-2	TGCGCCAGCAGTGAGTCGGGCGGTGGCACTGAAGCTTTCTTT	CASSESGGGTEAFF
TRBJ1-2	-	-	TRBV9	TGTGCCAGCAGTCCTCCTACGGGCGCTTATGGCTACACCTTC	CASSPPTGAYGYTF
TRBJ2-2	many	-	TRBV5-1	TGCGCCAGCAGCTTGGAGGACAGCCGGAACACCGGGGAGCTGTTTTTT	CASSLEDSRNTGELFF
TRBJ2-1	-	TRBD2	TRBV10-3	TGTGCCATCAGTGAGTCTGGACTAGTAAATGAGCAGTTCTTC	CAISESGLVNEQFF
TRBJ2-7	-	-	TRBV15	TGTGCCACCAGCAGAGGTCCAGGGACCTACGAGCAGTACTTC	CATSRGPGTYEQYF
TRBJ2-2	-	TRBD2	TRBV11-1	TGTGCCAGCACTCCCGGGACTAGCGTAGGACATTACACCGGGGAGCTGTTTTTT	CASTPGTSVGHYTGELFF
TRBJ2-3	few	TRBD2	TRBV5-1	TGCGCCAGCAGCTTGGGCGGGGGGGCCCAAGATACGCAGTATTTT	CASSLGGGAQDTQYF
TRBJ2-1	many	TRBD2	TRBV12-3/TRBV12-4	TGTGCCAGCAGTATAAGCGGGGTTCACAATGAGCAGTTCTTC	CASSISGVHNEQFF
TRBJ2-3	-	TRBD2	TRBV11-2	TGTGCCAGCCTCGGGGGAGGGTCTTGGGCAGATACGCAGTATTTT	CASLGGGSWADTQYF
TRBJ2-7	few	TRBD1	TRBV7-9	TGTGCCAGCAGCTTACCCCGGACAGGGACGAACGAGCAGTACTTC	CASSLPRTGTNEQYF
TRBJ2-7	few	TRBD1	TRBV6-2/TRBV6-3	TGTGCCAGCAGTTGGGGACAGAGCTCCTACGAGCAGTACTTC	CASSWGQSSYEQYF
TRBJ1-2	-	-	TRBV19	TGTGCCAGTACCCTAGGGAGAGGCTATGGCTACACCTTC	CASTLGRGYGYTF
TRBJ1-5	few	-	TRBV15	TGTGCCACCAGCAGAGGGGGGAATCAGCCCCAGCATTTT	CATSRGGNQPQHF